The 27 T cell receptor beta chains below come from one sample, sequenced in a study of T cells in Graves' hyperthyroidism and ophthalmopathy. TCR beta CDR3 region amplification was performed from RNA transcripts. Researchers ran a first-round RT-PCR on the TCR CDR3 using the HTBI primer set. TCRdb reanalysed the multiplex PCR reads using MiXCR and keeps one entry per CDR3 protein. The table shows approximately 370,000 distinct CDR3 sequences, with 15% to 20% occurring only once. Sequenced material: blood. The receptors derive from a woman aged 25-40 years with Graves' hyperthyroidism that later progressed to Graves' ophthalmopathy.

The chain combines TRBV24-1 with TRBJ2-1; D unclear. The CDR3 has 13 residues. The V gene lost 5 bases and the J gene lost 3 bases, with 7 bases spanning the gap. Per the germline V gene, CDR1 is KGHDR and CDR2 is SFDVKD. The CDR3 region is CATSGLVYNEQFF. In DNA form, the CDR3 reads TGTGCCACCAGTGGCCTGGTCTACAATGAGCAGTTCTTC.

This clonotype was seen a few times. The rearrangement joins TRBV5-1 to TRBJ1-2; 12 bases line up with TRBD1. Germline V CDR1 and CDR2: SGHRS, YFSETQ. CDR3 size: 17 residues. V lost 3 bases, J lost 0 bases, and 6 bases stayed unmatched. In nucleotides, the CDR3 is TGCGCCAGCAGCTGGTTCGGGACAGGGGGCTCTAACTATGGCTACACCTTC. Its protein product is CASSWFGTGGSNYGYTF.

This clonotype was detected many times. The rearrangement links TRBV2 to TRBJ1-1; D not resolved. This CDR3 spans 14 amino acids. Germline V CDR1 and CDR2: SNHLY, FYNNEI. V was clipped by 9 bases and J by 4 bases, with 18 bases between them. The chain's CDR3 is CARGTARPGTEAFF. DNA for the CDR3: TGTGCCAGAGGCACGGCCCGTCCGGGCACTGAAGCTTTCTTT.

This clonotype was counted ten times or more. In DNA form, the CDR3 reads TGTGCCAGCAGTCGTTCGACTCCCACAGATACGCAGTATTTT. Protein: CASSRSTPTDTQYF. The chain uses TRBV27 and TRBJ2-3; D gene uncertain. Trimming cost V 5 bases and J 2 bases, with 11 bases left between them. CDR1 is MNHEY, CDR2 SMNVEV, per germline (reference sequence). This CDR3 contains 14 residues.

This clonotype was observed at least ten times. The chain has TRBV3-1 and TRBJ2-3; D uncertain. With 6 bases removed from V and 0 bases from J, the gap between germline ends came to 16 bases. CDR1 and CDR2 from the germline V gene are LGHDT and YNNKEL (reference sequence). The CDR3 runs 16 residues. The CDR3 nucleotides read TGTGCCAGCAGTCCAACTCCGCGGCTCAGCACAGATACGCAGTATTTT. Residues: CASSPTPRLSTDTQYF.

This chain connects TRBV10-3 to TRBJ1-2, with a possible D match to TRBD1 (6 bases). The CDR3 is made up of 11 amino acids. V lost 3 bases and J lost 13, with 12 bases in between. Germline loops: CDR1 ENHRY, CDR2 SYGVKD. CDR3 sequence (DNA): TGTGCCATCAGTGACAGGGGAATCTCCACCTTC. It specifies CAISDRGISTF.

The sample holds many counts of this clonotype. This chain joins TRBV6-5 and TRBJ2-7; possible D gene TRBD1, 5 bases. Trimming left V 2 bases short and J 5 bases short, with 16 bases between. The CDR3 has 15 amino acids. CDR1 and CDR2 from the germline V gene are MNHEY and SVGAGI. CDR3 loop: CASSYGRQGADEQYF. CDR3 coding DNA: TGTGCCAGCAGTTACGGACGGCAGGGTGCCGACGAGCAGTACTTC.

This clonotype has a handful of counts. The CDR3 bases are TGTGCCAGTAGTATCGGACAGAATAGCAATCAGCCCCAGCATTTT. This sequence encodes CASSIGQNSNQPQHF. The J gene is TRBJ1-5, the V gene TRBV19; D may be TRBD1 (6 bases). Trimming removed 3 bases from V and 0 bases from J, with 9 bases in between. Per germline, CDR1 LNHDA and CDR2 SQIVND (reference sequence). The length of the CDR3 is 15 residues.

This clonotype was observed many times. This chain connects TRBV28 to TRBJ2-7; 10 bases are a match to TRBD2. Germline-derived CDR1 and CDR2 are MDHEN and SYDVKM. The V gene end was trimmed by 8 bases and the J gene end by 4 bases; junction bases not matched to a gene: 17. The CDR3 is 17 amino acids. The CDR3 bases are TGTGCCAGCGGGACCCGACAACTAGCGGGGAGAAGGTACGAGCAGTACTTC. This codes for CASGTRQLAGRRYEQYF.

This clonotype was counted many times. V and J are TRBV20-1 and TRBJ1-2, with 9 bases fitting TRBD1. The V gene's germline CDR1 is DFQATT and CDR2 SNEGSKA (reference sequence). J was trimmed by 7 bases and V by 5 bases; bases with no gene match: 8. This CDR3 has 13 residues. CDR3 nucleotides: TGCAGTGCTCCACACGGGACAGGGTCTGGCTACACCTTC. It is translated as CSAPHGTGSGYTF.

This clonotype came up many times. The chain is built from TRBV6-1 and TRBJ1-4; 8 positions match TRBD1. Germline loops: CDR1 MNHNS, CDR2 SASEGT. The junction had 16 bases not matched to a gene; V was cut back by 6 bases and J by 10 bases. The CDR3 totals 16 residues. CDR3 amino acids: CASRGPGYRGEGKLFF. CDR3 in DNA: TGTGCCAGCAGGGGTCCGGGCTACAGGGGGGAGGGAAAACTGTTTTTT.

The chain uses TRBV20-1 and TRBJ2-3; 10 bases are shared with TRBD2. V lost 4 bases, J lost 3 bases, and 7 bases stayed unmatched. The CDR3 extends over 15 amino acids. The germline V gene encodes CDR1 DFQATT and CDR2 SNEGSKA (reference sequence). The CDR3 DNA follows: TGCAGTGCTAAGAATAGCGGGGGGATAACAGATACGCAGTATTTT. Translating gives CSAKNSGGITDTQYF.

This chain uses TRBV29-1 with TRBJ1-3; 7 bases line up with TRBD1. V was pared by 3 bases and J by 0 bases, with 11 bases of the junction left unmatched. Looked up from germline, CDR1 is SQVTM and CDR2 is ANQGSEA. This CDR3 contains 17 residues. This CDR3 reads CSVETPPDRVSGNTIYF. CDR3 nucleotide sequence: TGCAGCGTTGAGACCCCCCCCGACAGGGTCTCTGGAAACACCATATATTTT.

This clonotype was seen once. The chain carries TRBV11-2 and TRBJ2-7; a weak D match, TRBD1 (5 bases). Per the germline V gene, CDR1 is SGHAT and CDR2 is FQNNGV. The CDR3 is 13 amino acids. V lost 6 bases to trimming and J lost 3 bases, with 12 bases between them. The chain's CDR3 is CASSSWGDYEQYF. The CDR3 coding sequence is TGTGCCAGCAGTTCATGGGGCGACTACGAGCAGTACTTC. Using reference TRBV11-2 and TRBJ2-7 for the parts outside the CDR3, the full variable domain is EAGVAQSPRYKIIEKRQSVAFWCNPISGHATLYWYQQILGQGPKLLIQFQNNGVVDDSQLPKDRFSAERLKGVDSTLKIQPAKLEDSAVYLCASSSWGDYEQYFGPGTRLTVT.

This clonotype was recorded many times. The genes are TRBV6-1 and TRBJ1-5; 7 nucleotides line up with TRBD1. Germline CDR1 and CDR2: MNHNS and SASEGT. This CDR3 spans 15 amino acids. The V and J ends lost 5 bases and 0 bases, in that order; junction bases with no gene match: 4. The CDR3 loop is CASSTGAYSNQPQHF. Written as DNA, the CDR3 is TGTGCCAGCAGTACAGGGGCTTATAGCAATCAGCCCCAGCATTTT.

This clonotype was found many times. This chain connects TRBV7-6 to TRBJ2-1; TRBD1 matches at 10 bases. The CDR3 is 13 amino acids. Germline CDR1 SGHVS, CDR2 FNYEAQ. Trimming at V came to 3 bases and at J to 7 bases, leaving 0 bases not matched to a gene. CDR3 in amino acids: CASSLGQGNEQFF. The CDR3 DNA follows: TGTGCCAGCAGCTTGGGACAGGGGAATGAGCAGTTCTTC.

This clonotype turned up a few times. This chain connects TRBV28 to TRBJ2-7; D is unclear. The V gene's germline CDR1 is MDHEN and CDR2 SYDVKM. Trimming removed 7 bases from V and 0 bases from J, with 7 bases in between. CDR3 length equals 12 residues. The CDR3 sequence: CASKESSYEQYF. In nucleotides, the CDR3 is TGTGCCAGCAAAGAGAGCTCCTACGAGCAGTACTTC. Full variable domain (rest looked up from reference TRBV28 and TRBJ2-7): DVKVTQSSRYLVKRTGEKVFLECVQDMDHENMFWYRQDPGLGLRLIYFSYDVKMKEKGDIPEGYSVSREKKERFSLILESASTNQTSMYLCASKESSYEQYFGPGTRLTVT.

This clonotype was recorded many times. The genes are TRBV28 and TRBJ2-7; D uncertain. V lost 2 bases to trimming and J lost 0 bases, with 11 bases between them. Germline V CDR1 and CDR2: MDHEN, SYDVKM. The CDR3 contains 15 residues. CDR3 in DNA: TGTGCCAGCAGTTTAGGTCACAGAACCTCCTACGAGCAGTACTTC. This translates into CASSLGHRTSYEQYF.

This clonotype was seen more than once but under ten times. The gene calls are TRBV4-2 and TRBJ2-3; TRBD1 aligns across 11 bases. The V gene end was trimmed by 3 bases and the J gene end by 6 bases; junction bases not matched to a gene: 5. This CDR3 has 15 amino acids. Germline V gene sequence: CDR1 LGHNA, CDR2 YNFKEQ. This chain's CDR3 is CASSQRDRGKDTQYF. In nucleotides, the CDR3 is TGTGCCAGCAGCCAGCGGGACAGGGGGAAGGATACGCAGTATTTT.

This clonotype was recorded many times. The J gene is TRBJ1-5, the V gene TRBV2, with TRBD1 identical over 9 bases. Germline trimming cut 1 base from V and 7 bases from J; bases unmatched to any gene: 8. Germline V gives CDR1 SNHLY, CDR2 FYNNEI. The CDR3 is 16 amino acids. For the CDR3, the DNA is TGTGCCAGCAGTGAAGGGGACAGGGCAGTGTTACAGCCCCAGCATTTT. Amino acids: CASSEGDRAVLQPQHF.

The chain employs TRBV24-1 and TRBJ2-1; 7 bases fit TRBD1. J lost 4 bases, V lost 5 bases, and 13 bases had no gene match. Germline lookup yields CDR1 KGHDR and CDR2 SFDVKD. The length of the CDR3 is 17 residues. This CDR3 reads CATSATVPTGPYNEQFF. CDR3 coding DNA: TGTGCCACCAGTGCGACCGTACCGACAGGGCCGTACAATGAGCAGTTCTTC.

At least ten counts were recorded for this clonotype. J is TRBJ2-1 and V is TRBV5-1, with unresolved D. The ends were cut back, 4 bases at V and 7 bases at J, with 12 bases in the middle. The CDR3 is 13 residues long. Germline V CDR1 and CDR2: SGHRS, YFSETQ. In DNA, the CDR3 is TGCGCCAGCAGCGGCGGCCCCGGAAATGAGCAGTTCTTC. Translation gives CASSGGPGNEQFF.

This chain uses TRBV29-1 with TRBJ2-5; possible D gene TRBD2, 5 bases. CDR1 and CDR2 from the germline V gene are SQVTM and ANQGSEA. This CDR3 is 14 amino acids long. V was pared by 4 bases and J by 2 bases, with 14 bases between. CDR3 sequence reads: CSVALSVVQETQYF. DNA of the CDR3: TGCAGCGTTGCTCTTAGCGTAGTACAAGAGACCCAGTACTTC.

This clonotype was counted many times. The CDR3, as DNA: TGTGCCAGCAGCTTAGCCGGTAGGAGCGGGAGAGACACAGATACGCAGTATTTT. Residues: CASSLAGRSGRDTDTQYF. The rearrangement uses TRBV11-2 and TRBJ2-3; 8 bases are a match to TRBD2. The CDR3 is made up of 18 amino acids. Trimming at V came to 1 base and at J to 2 bases, leaving 11 bases not matched to a gene. The germline V gene has CDR1 SGHAT and CDR2 FQNNGV.

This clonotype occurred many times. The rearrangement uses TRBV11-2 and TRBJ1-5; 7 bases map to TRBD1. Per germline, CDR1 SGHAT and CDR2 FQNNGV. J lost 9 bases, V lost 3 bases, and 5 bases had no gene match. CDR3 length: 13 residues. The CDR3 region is CASSFDRDGPQHF. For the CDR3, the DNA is TGTGCCAGCAGCTTTGACAGGGACGGGCCCCAGCATTTT.

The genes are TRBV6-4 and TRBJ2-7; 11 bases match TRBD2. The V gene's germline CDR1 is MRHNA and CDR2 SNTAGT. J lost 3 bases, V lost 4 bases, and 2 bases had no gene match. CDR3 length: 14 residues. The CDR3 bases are TGTGCCAGCAGTGCCACTAGCGGGAGCTACGAGCAGTACTTC. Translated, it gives CASSATSGSYEQYF.

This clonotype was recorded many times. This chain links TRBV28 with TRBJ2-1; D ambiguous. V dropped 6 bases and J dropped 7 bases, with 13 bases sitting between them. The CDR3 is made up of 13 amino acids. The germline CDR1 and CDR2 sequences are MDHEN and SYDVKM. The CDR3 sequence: CASSPMTFNEQFF. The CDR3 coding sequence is TGTGCCAGCAGCCCGATGACTTTTAATGAGCAGTTCTTC.